This T cell receptor (beta chain) was recovered during a study of response to subunit inactivated influenza vaccine (dated by TCRdb to 2016 to 2019). With respect to the entire study: Deep quantitative T cell receptor repertoire profiling was used in the study to track responses to a trivalent subunit inactivated influenza vaccine.

CDR1 and CDR2 (MNHEY, SMNVEV) derive from the germline V gene (reference sequence). The junction carries 10 bases between V and J, which are trimmed by 5 bases and 2 bases respectively. Reading from cysteine to phenylalanine, the CDR3 counts 14 amino acids. Only the CDR3 DNA stays, 42 bases, in frame from base 1. In this sample, this clonotype turned up a few times. Its antigen remains undetermined. Nothing much larger sits one base from this clone, and base qualities are not available. The investigation overall reported the following: The authors suggested that each seasonal influenza vaccination may recruit only a limited number of new T cells.

Receptor amplification or capture employed RT-PCR. The instrument was an Illumina HiSeq 2500. The raw public reads went through TCRdb reprocessing: fastp at Q25, MiXCR clone calling, in-frame beta chains kept. Duplicate CDR3 protein sequences are folded into a single record with the most common DNA and genes. The sample table contains about 190,000 distinct CDR3 sequences; only one count was recorded for 13% to 15% of them. Under 30% of the sample is held by the ten biggest clonotypes. Sequencing used CD8+ T cells sorted from PBMCs, obtained roughly 5 days after vaccination. This sequence originates from a man in his fifties who received an inactivated influenza vaccine. Donor details come from another sample of the same person, matched by shared clones. The V and J segments used are TRBV27 and TRBJ2-1, with the D gene not confidently named. The sequence in DNA is TGTGCCAGCAGTCCTCGGACGGCCTACAATGAGCAGTTCTTC. Translation gives CASSPRTAYNEQFF.